A selection of T cell receptor beta chains follows, all from one sample in a study of T-cell memory formation after mild COVID-19. One entry per CDR3 protein results from TCRdb running MiXCR on the 5' RACE reads. In the table there are 140,000 to 150,000 distinct CDR3 sequences, about 25% of which are singletons. Sequences were obtained from PBMCs or a T cell subset sorted from them (not recorded which). The receptors derive from an adult woman who had mild COVID-19 (a few samples of this study predate the infection). Cell type and time point are not known. CDR3s include the opening cysteine and the closing phenylalanine or tryptophan. Each record gives: J gene, V gene, CDR3 protein.

>TRBJ1-1|TRBV14
CASSQVRGTEAFF
>TRBJ1-5|TRBV24-1
CATSEGGTGGGQPQHF
>TRBJ2-7|TRBV7-9
CASSLAPGTEHRYEQYF
>TRBJ2-7|TRBV27
CASSYGGMYEQYF
>TRBJ2-1|TRBV20-1
CSARAVGGGVFEFF
>TRBJ2-3|TRBV6-5
CASSYEGGEGDTQYF
>TRBJ2-1|TRBV5-6
CASSHTLANEQFF
>TRBJ1-2|TRBV7-8
CASSPEPGKSNYGYTF
>TRBJ1-2|TRBV6-5
CASSQQGAHGYTF
>TRBJ2-1|TRBV7-6
CASSFPAGLAGGTGNEQFF
>TRBJ1-1|TRBV5-1
CASSQGGGTEAFF
>TRBJ2-7|TRBV7-9
CASAPGVYEQYF
>TRBJ2-1|TRBV27
CASSFRRGGYNEQFF
>TRBJ2-2|TRBV7-6
CASSEHTGELFF
>TRBJ2-1|TRBV7-9
CASSFALSYNEQFF
>TRBJ1-2|TRBV5-5
CASSLPGGDYGYTF
>TRBJ1-1|TRBV6-2/TRBV6-3
CASGAPALMNTEAFF
>TRBJ2-5|TRBV6-6
CASSYPGTGDETQYF
>TRBJ2-1|TRBV15
CATSPGQSSYNEQFF
>TRBJ2-1|TRBV12-3/TRBV12-4
CASSLKNPRNEQFF
>TRBJ1-2|TRBV29-1
CSVEARDYGYTF
>TRBJ1-1|TRBV7-3
CASSRFGGTEAFF
>TRBJ2-1|TRBV5-6
CASSPTRGNEQFF
>TRBJ2-2|TRBV7-3
CASSSQGAGELFF
>TRBJ2-4|TRBV7-9
CASSFPGVAKNIQYF
>TRBJ2-7|TRBV12-3/TRBV12-4
CASSSRGGDVQYF
>TRBJ1-1|TRBV29-1
CSVGPRDLADTEAFF
>TRBJ2-1|TRBV27
CASGPGFYNEQFF
>TRBJ2-3|TRBV9
CASSVVGGTSTDTQYF
>TRBJ2-7|TRBV24-1
CATSDRQASSYEQYF
>TRBJ2-1|TRBV29-1
CSVNRGHNEQFF
>TRBJ2-3|TRBV15
CATSGQTGGTDTQYF